These 18 T cell receptor beta chains were all obtained from the same sample, sequenced in a study of beta chain features in type 1 diabetes (dated by TCRdb to 2017 to 2018). The paper as a whole reports these results and caveats: Type 1 diabetes patients showed a moderate but significant shortening of TCRB CDR3 length in all four CD4+ subsets.

What these receptors recognize is not known. The receptor library was made with the immunoSEQ multiplex PCR assay. The High Capacity cDNA Reverse Transcription Kit was used to reverse transcribe all of the isolated RNA, meaning that expressed TCRB transcripts were what got sequenced. The immuneACCESS repertoire file appears here via TCRdb, limited to in-frame rearrangements. These files lack a portion of the clones; in checked studies, under half of the deficit traces to unresolved V genes, and the cause of the others is not known. The sample contains a few hundred thousand clones, over 9% of them found a single time. The ten largest clones capture about 0.6% of the sample. What was sequenced was central memory CD4+ T cells from blood. The receptors shown here come from a man aged 25-40 years with type 1 diabetes.

This clone has a count of ten or more. The chain is built from TRBV11-2 and TRBJ2-7; maybe TRBD1 (6 bases). Germline-derived CDR1 and CDR2 are SGHAT and FQNNGV. V was trimmed by 5 bases and J by 4 bases, leaving 12 bases between them. This CDR3 comprises 13 residues. The CDR3 nucleotides read TGTGCCAGCAGCCGAACAGGGTCATACGAGCAGTACTTC. As protein: CASSRTGSYEQYF.

A few counts support this clone. This chain links TRBV7-3 with TRBJ2-2; unclear D gene. Trimming took 5 bases from V and 6 from J, leaving 7 bases between them. CDR1 is SGHTA, CDR2 FQGTGA, per germline. The CDR3 has 12 amino acids. The CDR3 spells CASSPQSGELFF. CDR3 bases: TGTGCCAGCAGCCCCCAGTCCGGGGAGCTGTTTTTT.

This clone occurred a few times. Possible read error: a much larger clone is one base away. The chain is built from TRBV11-2 and TRBJ1-2; TRBD1 agrees at 8 bases. The germline V gene encodes CDR1 SGHAT and CDR2 FQNNGV. Trimming cost V 6 bases and J 2 bases; bases outside gene matches: 2. The length of the CDR3 is 13 residues. The CDR3 coding sequence is TGTGCCAGCAGTCGACAGGGGAACTATGGCTACACCTTC. Protein sequence: CASSRQGNYGYTF.

This chain connects TRBV27 to TRBJ1-1; D gene unclear. V shed 6 bases and J shed 3 bases, with 5 bases lying between them. The length of the CDR3 is 11 residues. Germline V gene lookup returns CDR1 MNHEY and CDR2 SMNVEV (reference sequence). The CDR3 nucleotides are TGTGCCAGCAGGGGGTACACTGAAGCTTTCTTT. This gives the protein CASRGYTEAFF.

In its sample, this clone was seen a few times. The CDR3 here is CAISDSSSQETQYF. In DNA form, the CDR3 reads TGTGCCATCAGTGACAGCTCCTCTCAAGAGACCCAGTACTTC. The chain couples TRBV10-3 to TRBJ2-5; D is ambiguous. This CDR3 is built from 14 residues. Looked up from germline, CDR1 is ENHRY and CDR2 is SYGVKD. The V and J ends lost 3 bases and 2 bases respectively, with 10 bases between them.

This clone was seen more than once but under ten times. The rearrangement joins TRBV7-9 to TRBJ1-2; TRBD1 aligns across 9 bases. Trimming removed 3 bases from V and 2 bases from J; junction bases left unmatched: 7. The germline gives CDR1 SEHNR, CDR2 FQNEAQ (reference sequence). This CDR3 has 16 amino acids. As DNA, the CDR3 is TGTGCCAGCAGCTTGCCCGGGACAGGGATGAACTATGGCTACACCTTC. Protein sequence: CASSLPGTGMNYGYTF.

The CDR3 sequence: CASNGLPDTQYF. CDR3 nucleotide sequence: TGTGCCAGCAACGGACTACCAGATACGCAGTATTTT. The V gene is TRBV7-3, the J gene TRBJ2-3, with a possible D match to TRBD2 (6 bases). Germline CDR1 SGHTA, CDR2 FQGTGA. V lost 7 bases and J 4 bases, leaving 9 bases between the germline ends. This CDR3 is built from 12 residues.

This clone was recorded a few times. The chain combines TRBV6-5 with TRBJ1-3, with 7 bases aligning to TRBD1. V lost 4 bases to trimming and J lost 2 bases; unmatched junction nucleotides: 5. The CDR3 is 15 residues long. The germline V gene has CDR1 MNHEY and CDR2 SVGAGI. As DNA, the CDR3 is TGTGCCAGCAGTTTTTCGCAGGGGGCTGGAAACACCATATATTTT. It codes for CASSFSQGAGNTIYF.

The sample holds a few counts of this clone. The chain has TRBV5-1 and TRBJ1-2; TRBD1 matches at 11 bases. Trimming cost V 0 bases and J 8 bases; bases outside gene matches: 6. This CDR3 is 15 amino acids long. Germline-derived CDR1 and CDR2 are SGHRS and YFSETQ. The chain's CDR3 is CASSLGGQGAHGYTF. The CDR3 DNA is TGCGCCAGCAGCTTGGGTGGACAGGGGGCGCACGGCTACACCTTC.

In its sample, this clone was seen a few times. The chain uses TRBV27 and TRBJ2-7, with D possibly TRBD2 on 7 matching bases. The V end was cut by 6 bases, the J end by 4 bases, with 13 bases between. There are 13 residues in the CDR3. CDR1 and CDR2 from the germline V gene are MNHEY and SMNVEV (reference sequence). CDR3 in amino acids: CASSPGGQYEQYF. The CDR3 DNA is TGTGCCAGCAGCCCCGGGGGGCAGTACGAGCAGTACTTC.

This clone was found a few times. This clone may be a read error of a much larger clone one base away. The V gene is TRBV6-5, the J gene TRBJ2-7; TRBD1 is a possible D gene (6 bases). V was trimmed by 5 bases and J by 4 bases, leaving 9 bases between them. Germline V lookup: CDR1 MNHEY, CDR2 SVGAGI. CDR3 size: 12 residues. The CDR3, as DNA: TGTGCCAGCAGTGCACAGGGATACGAGCAGTACTTC. This translates into CASSAQGYEQYF.

The sample holds a few counts of this clone. The chain is built from TRBV9 and TRBJ1-1; D possibly corresponds to TRBD1 (5 bases). Between the trimmed V and J ends, which lost 1 base and 1 base, there was a span of 8 bases. This CDR3 comprises 14 residues. Looked up from germline, CDR1 is SGDLS and CDR2 is YYNGEE. The CDR3 sequence is CASSVNQGNTEAFF. In nucleotides, the CDR3 is TGTGCCAGCAGCGTAAATCAGGGGAACACTGAAGCTTTCTTT. Based on the CDR3 plus reference TRBV9 and TRBJ1-1, the full variable domain is DSGVTQTPKHLITATGQRVTLRCSPRSGDLSVYWYQQSLDQGLQFLIQYYNGEERAKGNILERFSAQQFPDLHSELNLSSLELGDSALYFCASSVNQGNTEAFFGQGTRLTVV.

This clone has only a few counts. The chain uses TRBV28 and TRBJ2-1, with TRBD2 matching 10 bases. J lost 10 bases, V lost 4 bases, and 13 bases had no gene match. Germline V gene sequence: CDR1 MDHEN, CDR2 SYDVKM. There are 16 residues in the CDR3. The CDR3 DNA reads as TGTGCCAGCAGTTCCCGAGGACTAGCGGTCAATGGGGAGCAGTTCTTC. It is translated as CASSSRGLAVNGEQFF.

V usage is TRBV19 and J usage is TRBJ2-3; D not certain. V was shortened by 6 bases and J by 2 bases, with 12 bases between the two germline ends. The CDR3 length is 14 residues. CDR1 and CDR2 from the germline V gene are LNHDA and SQIVND (reference sequence). The CDR3 region is CASRKSAATDTQYF. CDR3 in DNA: TGTGCCAGTAGGAAGTCTGCCGCCACAGATACGCAGTATTTT. The whole variable domain, remainder taken from reference TRBV19 and TRBJ2-3, is DGGITQSPKYLFRKEGQNVTLSCEQNLNHDAMYWYRQDPGQGLRLIYYSQIVNDFQKGDIAEGYSVSREKKESFPLTVTSAQKNPTAFYLCASRKSAATDTQYFGPGTRLTVL.

This clone was detected ten times or more. V gene TRBV28 combines with J gene TRBJ2-6; D is unclear. This CDR3 region has 15 residues. Germline V gene sequence: CDR1 MDHEN, CDR2 SYDVKM. V lost 5 bases, J lost 2 bases, and 10 bases lay in between. The CDR3 DNA reads as TGTGCCAGCAGTAGGGTGAGCGCTGGGGCCAACGTCCTGACTTTC. As protein: CASSRVSAGANVLTF.

The rearrangement joins TRBV4-1 to TRBJ2-5; 10 bases align to TRBD2. From germline, CDR1 is MGHRA and CDR2 YSYEKL. The CDR3 is 14 residues long. V dropped 5 bases and J dropped 4; count of bases not matched to a gene: 4. The CDR3 loop is CASSSLAGAETQYF. Here the CDR3 DNA reads TGCGCCAGCAGCAGCCTAGCGGGAGCAGAGACCCAGTACTTC.

This clone was seen a few times. This chain joins TRBV28 and TRBJ2-5, with D perhaps matching TRBD1 or TRBD2 (6 bases each). The CDR3 has 13 residues. Germline values: CDR1 MDHEN, CDR2 SYDVKM. Trimming pared 2 bases from V and 5 bases from J, leaving 9 bases between. CDR3 sequence: CASSLMGGETQYF. The CDR3 DNA reads as TGTGCCAGCAGTTTAATGGGGGGCGAGACCCAGTACTTC.

V gene TRBV25-1 combines with J gene TRBJ1-6; D not resolved. Germline lookup yields CDR1 MGHDK and CDR2 SYGVNS. V lost 7 bases, J lost 4 bases, and 11 bases lay in between. The CDR3 spans 14 residues. CDR3 nucleotide sequence: TGTGCCAGCAAAATGGAGCAATATAATTCACCCCTCCACTTT. Translating gives CASKMEQYNSPLHF.